These T cell receptor beta chains were read from a single sample in a study of control samples from healthy donors and cancer patients. Assay used: immunoSEQ multiplex PCR; TCRdb lists only in-frame clones, some missing. The data contain about 160,000 clones, around 95% of them singletons. Sequenced sample: blood. The receptors here all came from a woman aged 55-70 years in good health. Both conserved end residues are part of each CDR3. A D gene is named only where the DNA matches it firmly. Size tells how often a clone was seen (once, few, many) or the class of an expanded clone, and some rows leave it out.

v_gene	j_gene	d_gene	abundance	CDR3nt	CDR3aa
TRBV7-9	TRBJ1-4	.	.	TGTGCCAGCAGCCACAGGGCGACTAATGAAAAACTGTTTTTT	CASSHRATNEKLFF
TRBV4-2	TRBJ1-1	.	.	TGTGCCAGCAGAAGAGGGGACATGAACACTGAAGCTTTCTTT	CASRRGDMNTEAFF
TRBV5-5	TRBJ1-3	TRBD1	.	TGTGCCAGCAGCGGGGGACAGCCCCTTTTAAACACCATATATTTT	CASSGGQPLLNTIYF
TRBV21-1	TRBJ1-1	.	.	TGTGCCAGCAGCGAACACAGCGACACCCAAAACTGTATACTCATGAACACTGAAGCTTTCTTT	CASSEHSDTQNCILMNTEAFF
TRBV13	TRBJ1-1	.	.	TGTGCCAGCAGCCCCCTCGACAGACCTGAAGCTTTCTTT	CASSPLDRPEAFF
TRBV3-1/TRBV3-2	TRBJ1-1	TRBD1	few	TGTGCCAGCAGCCAGGGCTTGACAGGGGCGGAGAACACTGAAGCTTTCTTT	CASSQGLTGAENTEAFF
TRBV7-2	TRBJ1-1	TRBD1	.	TGTGCCAGCAGCACCTATGTAGGGGGCGCCACTGAAGCTTTCTTT	CASSTYVGGATEAFF
TRBV7-9	TRBJ1-2	TRBD1	.	TGTGCCAGCAGCGGACAGGGATACGGCTACACCTTC	CASSGQGYGYTF
TRBV19	TRBJ2-7	.	.	TGTGCCAGTAGAAAGGGAAGTGGGGGCTACGAGCAGTACTTC	CASRKGSGGYEQYF
TRBV18	TRBJ1-4	.	.	TGTGCCAGCTCTCAGTTAACTAATGAAAAACTGTTTTTT	CASSQLTNEKLFF
TRBV10-1	TRBJ2-1	TRBD1	once	TGCGCCAGCAGTTTCGCCACGGGACAGGGAGGATCAGAGCAGTTCTTC	CASSFATGQGGSEQFF
TRBV19	TRBJ2-3	.	.	TGTGCCAGTAGTTCGAGCCCTCGGAAATCCGCACCTGATACGCAGTATTTT	CASSSSPRKSAPDTQYF
TRBV6-2/TRBV6-3	TRBJ1-5	.	once	TGTGCCAGCAGTAACCAGGGGTACCAGCCCCAGCATTTT	CASSNQGYQPQHF
TRBV6-6	TRBJ2-7	TRBD2	.	TGTGCCAGCAGTTACTCGCTGGGGGGGAACTACGAGCAGTACTTC	CASSYSLGGNYEQYF
TRBV5-1	TRBJ2-5	TRBD2	.	TGCGCCAGCAGCTTGACCGGAACGGGGGGGCAAGAGACCCAGTACTTC	CASSLTGTGGQETQYF
TRBV9	TRBJ1-3	.	.	TGTGCCAGCAGCGTTTATGGGACCACTGGAAACACCATATATTTT	CASSVYGTTGNTIYF
TRBV19	TRBJ1-4	.	few	TGTGCCAGTACTAACAGAGCAACTAATGAAAAACTGTTTTTT	CASTNRATNEKLFF
TRBV6-2/TRBV6-3	TRBJ1-1	.	.	TGTGCCAGCAGTTACCCGTGGGAGGGCTGGAGCACTGAAGCTTTCTTT	CASSYPWEGWSTEAFF
TRBV27	TRBJ2-3	.	.	TGTGCCAGCAGCAATAATTTGGTGTTTTCGAGAAACACAGATACGCAGTATTTT	CASSNNLVFSRNTDTQYF
TRBV29-1	TRBJ1-4	.	.	TGCAGCGTGGGGGGAAGGGATGAAAAACTGTTTTTT	CSVGGRDEKLFF